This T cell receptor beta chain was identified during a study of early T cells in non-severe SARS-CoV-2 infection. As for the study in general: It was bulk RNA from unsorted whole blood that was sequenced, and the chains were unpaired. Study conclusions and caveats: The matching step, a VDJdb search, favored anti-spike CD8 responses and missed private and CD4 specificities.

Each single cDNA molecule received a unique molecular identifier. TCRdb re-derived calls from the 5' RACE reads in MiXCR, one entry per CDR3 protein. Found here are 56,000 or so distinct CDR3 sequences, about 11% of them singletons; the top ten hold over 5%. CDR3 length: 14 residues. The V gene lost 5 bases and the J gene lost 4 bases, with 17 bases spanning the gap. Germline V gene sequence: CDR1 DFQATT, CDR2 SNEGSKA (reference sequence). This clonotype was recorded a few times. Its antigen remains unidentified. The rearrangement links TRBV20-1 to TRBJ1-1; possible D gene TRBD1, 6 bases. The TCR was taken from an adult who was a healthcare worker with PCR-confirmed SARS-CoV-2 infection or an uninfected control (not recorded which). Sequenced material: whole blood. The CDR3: CSAGSRGQRTEAFF. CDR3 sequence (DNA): TGCAGTGCTGGGTCCAGGGGTCAGCGCACTGAAGCTTTCTTT.